These T cell receptor beta chains were read from a single sample in a study of tumor-infiltrating lymphocytes in primary liver carcinoma. A single record per CDR3 protein comes from TCRdb applying MiXCR to the multiplex PCR reads. Of about 25,000 distinct CDR3 sequences in the sample, around 77% were seen once. The material sequenced was liver tumor tissue from sampling region 5. The receptors come from a woman under 40 with primary liver carcinoma and hepatitis B virus infection. The CDR3 runs from the conserved cysteine through the conserved F or W. The order of the fields is J gene, clone size, V gene, CDR3 protein. Expanded clones are given a class, and other clones once, few, many or no size at all.

>TRBJ1-5|few|TRBV4-3
CASSQERWGPDQPQHF
>TRBJ2-7|few|TRBV28
CTSSFSQGHEQYF
>TRBJ2-1|.|TRBV12-3/TRBV12-4
CARSLAGNDQFF
>TRBJ1-2|medium-sized|TRBV11-2
CASTQGGGGGYTF
>TRBJ1-2|.|TRBV20-1
CGAGGTGSFLPYGYTF
>TRBJ2-1|.|TRBV11-2
CASSLLERANNEQSF
>TRBJ2-6|.|TRBV5-8
CASIMTGFSGANVLTF
>TRBJ2-2|few|TRBV12-3/TRBV12-4
CASSRGQSAGELFF
>TRBJ2-2|once|TRBV28
CASSLADPLAVLNTGELFF
>TRBJ2-5|.|TRBV29-1
CSGGLDLETQYF
>TRBJ2-7|.|TRBV2
CASIEAISSDYEQYF
>TRBJ2-7|.|TRBV6-4
CACETRSPYEQYF
>TRBJ2-3|.|TRBV29-1
CSVEVWGADMQYF
>TRBJ2-7|.|TRBV11-2
CASSITVGGSWTHEQYF
>TRBJ2-2|.|TRBV11-2
CAISAEYGELFF
>TRBJ2-1|.|TRBV29-1
CGLDQNEKFF
>TRBJ2-7|.|TRBV12-3/TRBV12-4
CASLQSGTQGYKQYF
>TRBJ2-2|.|TRBV6-1
CASSEALAGGANTGGLFF
>TRBJ2-1|few|TRBV11-3
CASSRLAGRGYEQIF
>TRBJ2-3|many|TRBV11-1
CASSPSTDTQYF
>TRBJ2-1|.|TRBV30
CTRGTPTYNVQFF
>TRBJ2-5|.|TRBV7-3
CASSSASGSKVTQYF
>TRBJ1-2|many|TRBV20-1
CSATPEGRGGYTF
>TRBJ2-2|.|TRBV11-2
CTSSLSGFANTGELFF
>TRBJ1-1|once|TRBV11-2
CASSTRDRGRKKWNKTEAFF